The present entry profiles one TCR beta chain with its context. The antigen is not known. The CDR3 totals 13 residues. CDR1 is PRHDT, CDR2 FYEKMQ, per germline (reference sequence). J lost 4 bases, V lost 5 bases, and 4 bases had no gene match. This entry comes from a study of cytomegalovirus exposure and HLA in healthy donors. Broader study findings: TCR beta chains numbering some 160 were designated cytomegalovirus-associated. Across donors, most TCRs were seen rarely, yet some public ones were widespread. In an earlier analysis, about 87% or about 30%: the productive usage of most TCR beta V segments. The authors later found most CMV-associated TCR beta chains appeared HLA-restricted.

The study ran its PCR with 60 Vbeta and 13 Jbeta primers. The assay was immunoSEQ multiplex PCR, and TCRdb's table has in-frame clones only and misses some. The sample yields approximately 140,000 clones, around 66% seen once. The receptor comes from a woman in her sixties in good health and CMV-seronegative. Material for sequencing was PBMCs. The genes are TRBV13 and TRBJ1-1; 7 bases align to TRBD1. CDR3 sequence reads: CASSPRTGTEAFF. The CDR3 DNA follows: TGTGCCAGCAGCCCGAGGACAGGCACTGAAGCTTTCTTT.